Following are 2 T cell receptor beta chains from one sample sequenced in a study of cytomegalovirus exposure and HLA in healthy donors. The PCR made use of 60 Vbeta and 13 Jbeta primers. Here immunoSEQ multiplex PCR was the method, and the copy in TCRdb shows in-frame clones only, minus some. The table records about 89,000 clones, around 84% of them present only once. The sequenced sample consisted of PBMCs. The receptor set was obtained from a man aged 40-50 years in good health and CMV-seropositive.

V is TRBV5-4 and J is TRBJ2-5, with 12 bases matching TRBD1. The DNA matches TRBJ2-7 better at its end, which makes the J call doubtful. Germline V gene sequence: CDR1 SGHNT, CDR2 YYREEE (reference sequence). The CDR3 contains 13 residues. The CDR3 loop is CASSRDRGPEQYF. DNA for the CDR3: TGTGCCAGCAGCCGGGACAGGGGGCCCGAGCAGTACTTC.

The chain carries TRBV5-5 and TRBJ1-2; 11 bases match TRBD1. CDR1 is SGHKS and CDR2 is YYEKEE in the germline V gene (reference sequence). The CDR3 consists of 14 residues. V dropped 4 bases and J dropped 6; count of bases not matched to a gene: 5. CDR3 DNA sequence: TGTGCCAGCAGCCAGGACAGGGGGCGAGATGGCTACACCTTC. Its translation is CASSQDRGRDGYTF.